These T cell receptor beta chains were read from a single sample in a study of cytomegalovirus exposure and HLA in healthy donors. Here immunoSEQ multiplex PCR was the method, and the copy in TCRdb shows in-frame clones only, minus some. The sample lists some 120,000 clones; over 75% were seen once. Sequenced sample: PBMCs. These receptors were obtained from a man between 18 and 29 years old in good health and CMV-seropositive. Each CDR3 is given with its conserved first and last residue. Each record gives: clone size, D gene, J gene, V gene, CDR3 protein, CDR3 DNA. The D gene is left open where the match is weak. Expanded clones are given a class, and other clones once, few, many or no size at all.

.	.	TRBJ1-4	TRBV2	CASSVSRGSEKLFF	TGTGCCAGCAGTGTATCCAGGGGTAGTGAAAAACTGTTTTTT
.	TRBD1	TRBJ1-1	TRBV2	CASSEWTGNTEAFF	TGTGCCAGCAGTGAATGGACAGGTAACACTGAAGCTTTCTTT
.	TRBD1	TRBJ1-3	TRBV6-1	CASSDPPGTAPGNTIYF	TGTGCCAGCAGTGACCCACCCGGGACAGCACCTGGAAACACCATATATTTT
.	TRBD1	TRBJ1-6	TRBV5-6	CASSLSFDREVASPLHF	TGTGCCAGCAGCTTGAGCTTTGACAGGGAGGTAGCTTCACCCCTCCACTTT
.	.	TRBJ1-2	TRBV7-9	CASSLNTIGEGNYGYTF	TGTGCCAGCAGCTTAAACACAATCGGGGAGGGAAACTATGGCTACACCTTC
.	TRBD2	TRBJ2-7	TRBV10-3	CALSSGGHEQYF	TGTGCCCTCTCCAGCGGGGGTCACGAGCAGTACTTC
.	.	TRBJ1-2	TRBV4-1	CASSQDLSDGYTF	TGCGCCAGCAGCCAAGATCTCAGCGATGGCTACACCTTC
.	.	TRBJ2-2	TRBV11-3	CASSFGTGELFF	TGTGCCAGCAGCTTCGGGACCGGGGAGCTGTTTTTT
.	.	TRBJ2-1	TRBV19	CASTQGYNEQFF	TGTGCCAGTACGCAGGGCTACAATGAGCAGTTCTTC
.	.	TRBJ2-5	TRBV7-2	CASREYRDTGQVTQYF	TGTGCCAGCAGGGAATACCGGGACACGGGCCAGGTGACCCAGTACTTC
.	.	TRBJ2-3	TRBV6-5	CASSSRPLSTDTQYF	TGTGCCAGCAGTTCTAGACCCTTGAGCACAGATACGCAGTATTTT
few	.	TRBJ2-1	TRBV5-1	CASTRDFSSYNEQFF	TGCGCCAGCACGAGGGACTTCAGCTCCTACAATGAGCAGTTCTTC
once	TRBD1	TRBJ1-1	TRBV2	CASSETGSGTGGPAFF	TGTGCCAGCAGTGAAACGGGTTCCGGGACAGGGGGCCCAGCTTTCTTT
.	TRBD1	TRBJ2-7	TRBV19	CASSMPSGQGVYEQYF	TGTGCCAGTAGTATGCCCTCGGGACAGGGAGTATACGAGCAGTACTTC
.	TRBD2	TRBJ2-1	TRBV7-9	CASSLAGVTSGGYNEQFF	TGTGCCAGCAGCTTAGCGGGGGTGACTAGCGGGGGGTACAATGAGCAGTTCTTC
.	.	TRBJ1-5	TRBV19	CASSIEHHRYSNQPQHF	TGTGCCAGTAGTATAGAACACCACAGGTATAGCAATCAGCCCCAGCATTTT
.	TRBD2	TRBJ2-5	TRBV5-1	CASSFGTSGQETQYF	TGCGCCAGCAGCTTTGGGACTAGCGGCCAAGAGACCCAGTACTTC
.	TRBD1	TRBJ2-3	TRBV7-2	CASSLEGAPDTQYF	TGTGCCAGCAGCTTAGAGGGGGCCCCAGATACGCAGTATTTT
.	TRBD1	TRBJ1-1	TRBV30	CAWKVRTGMHTEAFF	TGTGCCTGGAAAGTGAGGACAGGCATGCACACTGAAGCTTTCTTT
.	TRBD1	TRBJ1-1	TRBV9	CASSRRYRDRGPNTEAFF	TGTGCCAGCAGCAGACGTTACCGGGACAGGGGGCCGAACACTGAAGCTTTCTTT